This TCR beta chain was sequenced in a study of blood T cell repertoires in COVID-19. The overall study: In each case, the material was cDNA or gDNA derived from T cells, B-cell-depleted T cells, or PBMCs.

The CDR3 spans 12 residues. How the authors handled the data: Estimation of nucleated cell counts was performed using reference gene primer amplification. The data were produced by immunoSEQ multiplex PCR, yet TCRdb's version contains in-frame clones alone and is incomplete. V, J and clone size reflect that table, while D and trimming were determined from the DNA. The top ten hold 0.6% of the sample, which has 400,000 or so clones, less than 95% seen once. Cohort 3 donors were reported recovered after two negative PCRs, clearance, or symptom resolution. The chain links TRBV21-1 to TRBJ2-7; the DNA was not used to check the table's D call, TRBD2. TRBV21-1 is designated a pseudogene. The sample comprised PBMCs or T cells enriched from blood (not recorded which). The clonotype was recovered from a man between 18 and 35 years old who had recovered from COVID-19. The DNA for the CDR3 is TGTGCCAGCAGCAAGGACAAAGCGGGGGGCCGCTTC. Translating gives CASSKDKAGGRF.